This T cell receptor (beta chain) was obtained from a study of blood T cells in healthy people across ages (dated by TCRdb to the mid-2010s). For context, the study as a whole: In model experiments, template switching captured about one uniquely barcoded TCR beta cDNA molecule for every two T cells. Donors of different ages were randomly distributed across sequencing lanes to avoid experimental bias. The donors were divided into four age groups: young (average around 15 years), middle-aged (approximately 41), aged (about 56) and long-lived (around 80). The study measured age-related changes in TCR beta repertoire diversity using deep sequencing normalized with unique cDNA molecular identifiers. Two additional independent replicas of 1 million unique cDNA reads from the same blood draw were analyzed for two donors (one aged 18 to 29 and one aged 80 or older). Paper-wide results and their limitations: As age increased, observed TCR beta diversity per million T cells dropped in a roughly linear way, and a significant reduction was already evident by age roughly 36. Estimates of total diversity based on one million sequenced T cells were regarded as lower bounds and as underestimates. Compared with the aged group, the long-lived group had more naive CD4+ T cells, fewer expanded clones and increased TCR diversity, a pattern suggesting age selection. The CMV infection status of donors was not known, potentially confounding age-related changes in expanded clonotypes. There was a strong correlation between observed TCR beta diversity and the percentage of naive T cells measured by flow cytometry. Because profiling used bulk unsorted PBMCs, naive and antigen-experienced compartments could not be compared conclusively.

From its cysteine to its phenylalanine, the CDR3 spans 13 amino acids. Of all the DNA, just the CDR3 is kept, 39 bases in frame from base 1. As encoded in the germline V gene (reference sequence), CDR1 is SEHNR while CDR2 is FQNEAQ. The 39 donors, aged about 6 to 95 years, were systemically healthy Caucasian individuals from Russia. Roughly 10 milliliters of peripheral blood were collected from each donor into EDTA-treated Vacutainer tubes. PBMCs were isolated by Ficoll-Paque density-gradient centrifugation, with at least 6.5 million obtained per sample. Total RNA, at least 5 micrograms per sample, was extracted from PBMCs with Trizol reagent. The percentages of naive CD45RAhigh/CD27high T cells were determined by flow cytometry on a PBMC aliquot from every donor. This clonotype was seen a few times. The antigen this receptor binds is unknown. The record has no base qualities; no much larger clone is one base away.

Receptor amplification or capture employed 5' RACE. The reads were generated on an Illumina HiSeq 2500. A second PCR of roughly 7 to 12 cycles was run with a J-beta primer mix and a sample-barcoded 5' primer. A template-switch 5' adaptor carrying 12 random nucleotides introduced a unique molecular identifier onto each TCR beta cDNA molecule. Each sample yielded at least 3 million CDR3-containing paired-end reads. First-strand cDNA synthesis was performed from all RNA using the Mint cDNA synthesis kit, with priming by a TRBC-specific oligonucleotide. All cDNA was treated with uracil-DNA glycosylase and then went through a first 18-cycle PCR with the universal primers M1SS and BC2_uni_R. In the paper's pipeline: Normalization of each sample was performed by random selection of 1 million high-quality reads, each carrying a distinct molecular identifier. Instead of being binned into consensus sequences, reads that shared molecular identifiers were thrown out. CDR3 identification, clonotype clustering and error correction used MiTCR with a Q25 quality threshold and the strictest error-elimination algorithm. Lower-bound total TCR beta diversity was estimated with a nonparametric unseen species model using Euler transformation. TCRdb redid the processing of the public reads, applying fastp at Q25 and MiXCR, and retained in-frame beta chains. Records with the same CDR3 protein are collapsed into one entry carrying the most frequent genes and DNA. In this record, the V and J calls reflect TCRdb's handling and not the investigators' own analysis. Within this sample are about 290,000 distinct CDR3 sequences, with 25% to 30% of them counted one time only. 29% of the sample comes from the top ten.

The clonotype was recovered from a woman between 65 and 79 years old in good health. The chain uses TRBV7-9 and TRBJ2-1; 7 central bases correspond to TRBD1. The DNA end favors TRBJ2-7, so the J call may be wrong. The sample taken for sequencing was blood. The bases are TGTGCCAGCAGCCCGAACCGGACAGGAGTGCAGTACTTC. The resulting protein is CASSPNRTGVQYF.